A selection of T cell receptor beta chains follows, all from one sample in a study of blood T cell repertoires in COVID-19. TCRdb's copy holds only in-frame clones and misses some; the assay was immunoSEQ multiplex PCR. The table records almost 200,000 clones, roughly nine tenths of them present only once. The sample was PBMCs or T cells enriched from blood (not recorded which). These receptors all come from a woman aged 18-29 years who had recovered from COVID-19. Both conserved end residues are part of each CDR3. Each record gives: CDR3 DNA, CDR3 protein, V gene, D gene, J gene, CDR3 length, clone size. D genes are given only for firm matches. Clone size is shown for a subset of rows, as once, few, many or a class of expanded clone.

DNA: TGTGCCAGCAGTCTTCAATGGGGGGGCAGGACAAAGGGTCAGCCCCAGCATTTT
CDR3: CASSLQWGGRTKGQPQHF
V: TRBV2
D: .
J: TRBJ1-5
length: 18
size: .

DNA: TGTGCCAGCAGCCACGGCCTACTAGCGGGCACCTACGAGCAGTACTTC
CDR3: CASSHGLLAGTYEQYF
V: TRBV7-2
D: TRBD2
J: TRBJ2-7
length: 16
size: few

DNA: TGTGCCAGCAGCTTACAACTCCTCGACAATGAGCAGTTCTTC
CDR3: CASSLQLLDNEQFF
V: TRBV13
D: .
J: TRBJ2-1
length: 14
size: .

DNA: TGTGCCAGCAGACTACAGGGGGCAAGTGAAAAACTGTTTTTT
CDR3: CASRLQGASEKLFF
V: TRBV28
D: TRBD1
J: TRBJ1-4
length: 14
size: once

DNA: TGTGCCAGCAGCTTGTCAGCGGAAGAGACCCAGTACTTC
CDR3: CASSLSAEETQYF
V: TRBV5-6
D: .
J: TRBJ2-5
length: 13
size: .

DNA: TGTGCCAGCAGGCTTGACAGGGAAAGAATGAACACTGAAGCTTTCTTT
CDR3: CASRLDRERMNTEAFF
V: TRBV5-5
D: TRBD1
J: TRBJ1-1
length: 16
size: .

DNA: TGTGCCAGCAGCTTATACGAGCGGTTGAACACTGAAGCTTTCTTT
CDR3: CASSLYERLNTEAFF
V: TRBV11-2
D: .
J: TRBJ1-1
length: 15
size: .

DNA: TGTGCCACCAGCAGCAGGGGCACTGAAGCTTTCTTT
CDR3: CATSSRGTEAFF
V: TRBV15
D: .
J: TRBJ1-1
length: 12
size: .

DNA: TGTGCCAGCTGGGACAGGGGGGCCTACGAGCAGTACTTC
CDR3: CASWDRGAYEQYF
V: TRBV27
D: TRBD1
J: TRBJ2-7
length: 13
size: once

DNA: TGTGCCAGTAGTCCCGGGGGGTTATTGAACTATGGCTACACCTTC
CDR3: CASSPGGLLNYGYTF
V: TRBV19
D: .
J: TRBJ1-2
length: 15
size: .

DNA: TGTGCCAGCAGCCAACAGGGGGCGCCCCGTAACACTGAAGCTTTCTTT
CDR3: CASSQQGAPRNTEAFF
V: TRBV7-9
D: TRBD1
J: TRBJ1-1
length: 16
size: .

DNA: TGTGCCACCCAGGGCGATAGCAATCAGCCCCAGCATTTT
CDR3: CATQGDSNQPQHF
V: TRBV10-3
D: .
J: TRBJ1-5
length: 13
size: .

DNA: TGTGCCAGCAGTGCGAGGGGGGGGTCCTACGAGCAGTACTTC
CDR3: CASSARGGSYEQYF
V: TRBV2
D: .
J: TRBJ2-7
length: 14
size: .

DNA: TGCGCCAGCACGCCGGGACTAGCGGGGGGTACGTCCAAAAACATTCAGTACTTC
CDR3: CASTPGLAGGTSKNIQYF
V: TRBV5-1
D: TRBD2
J: TRBJ2-4
length: 18
size: .

DNA: TGTGCCAGCAAAGGCGGGCGCCTTTCCTACGAGCAGTACTTC
CDR3: CASKGGRLSYEQYF
V: TRBV2
D: .
J: TRBJ2-7
length: 14
size: .

DNA: TGTGCCAGTAGCTCCTGGGACAGAGAGAACTATGGCTACACCTTC
CDR3: CASSSWDRENYGYTF
V: TRBV19
D: TRBD1
J: TRBJ1-2
length: 15
size: .

DNA: TGTGCCAGCAGCTCCCTGTATGGCTACACCTTC
CDR3: CASSSLYGYTF
V: TRBV7-9
D: .
J: TRBJ1-2
length: 11
size: once

DNA: TGTGCCAGCAGTTACACCCGGGACAGGGGCTACACCTTC
CDR3: CASSYTRDRGYTF
V: TRBV6-5
D: TRBD1
J: TRBJ1-2
length: 13
size: .

DNA: TGTGCCAGTAGTATGGACAACTCTGGAAACACCATATATTTT
CDR3: CASSMDNSGNTIYF
V: TRBV19
D: .
J: TRBJ1-3
length: 14
size: .

DNA: TGTGCCAGCAGTTTAAGGGGTGGTACAGCTTTCTTT
CDR3: CASSLRGGTAFF
V: TRBV28
D: .
J: TRBJ1-1
length: 12
size: .

DNA: TGTGCCGCTACCCCCGGCGGGAGCTCTGGAAACACCATATATTTT
CDR3: CAATPGGSSGNTIYF
V: TRBV19
D: .
J: TRBJ1-3
length: 15
size: .

DNA: TGTGTCGACCGGGGGGAGTCCTACGAGCAGTACTTC
CDR3: CVDRGESYEQYF
V: TRBV27
D: TRBD2
J: TRBJ2-7
length: 12
size: .

DNA: TGTGCCAGCAGTTGGCAGGGTAACACTGAAGCTTTCTTT
CDR3: CASSWQGNTEAFF
V: TRBV12-3/TRBV12-4
D: .
J: TRBJ1-1
length: 13
size: .

DNA: TGTGCCAGCAGCCATAGCGGGGGGTGGGGCAATGAGCAGTTCTTC
CDR3: CASSHSGGWGNEQFF
V: TRBV3-1/TRBV3-2
D: TRBD2
J: TRBJ2-1
length: 15
size: .

DNA: TGTGCCAGTAGTCTCAGGGGGCAGTGGGAAAAACTGTTTTTT
CDR3: CASSLRGQWEKLFF
V: TRBV19
D: TRBD1
J: TRBJ1-4
length: 14
size: .

DNA: TGCGCCAGCAGCCAAGATATCGGGTCCACCAAATATAATTCACCCCTCCACTTT
CDR3: CASSQDIGSTKYNSPLHF
V: TRBV4-1
D: .
J: TRBJ1-6
length: 18
size: .

DNA: TGTGCCAGCAGTGATGCGCGGGGGGGCCTCGGTGAGCAGTTCTTC
CDR3: CASSDARGGLGEQFF
V: TRBV6-1
D: TRBD2
J: TRBJ2-1
length: 15
size: .

DNA: TGTGCCAGCAGCTTACTCTCGGGTAACACCGGGGAGCTGTTTTTT
CDR3: CASSLLSGNTGELFF
V: TRBV7-9
D: .
J: TRBJ2-2
length: 15
size: .

DNA: TGTGCCAGCTCACCACCCGGACAGGGAGTGTACACTGAAGCTTTCTTT
CDR3: CASSPPGQGVYTEAFF
V: TRBV18
D: TRBD1
J: TRBJ1-1
length: 16
size: .

DNA: TGTGCCAGCAGCTCGGAGGGCTCTGGGGCCAACGTCCTGACTTTC
CDR3: CASSSEGSGANVLTF
V: TRBV7-8
D: .
J: TRBJ2-6
length: 15
size: .

DNA: TGTGCCAGCAGCCCCTTAGCGGGGGGGCGAGATACGCAGTATTTT
CDR3: CASSPLAGGRDTQYF
V: TRBV5-6
D: TRBD2
J: TRBJ2-3
length: 15
size: once

DNA: TGTGCCAGCAGTTTAGGTTCAGGGTACAATGAGCAGTTCTTC
CDR3: CASSLGSGYNEQFF
V: TRBV28
D: .
J: TRBJ2-1
length: 14
size: .

DNA: TGCGCCAGCAGTCAGGCGGAGAGGGTAAAGACCCAGTACTTC
CDR3: CASSQAERVKTQYF
V: TRBV23-1
D: .
J: TRBJ2-5
length: 14
size: once

DNA: TGTGCCAGCAGTGAAGCCGGGGGCTACACCTTC
CDR3: CASSEAGGYTF
V: TRBV2
D: .
J: TRBJ1-2
length: 11
size: once

DNA: TGTGCCAGCAGTGAAGCGCGGCAACTCGAAGCTTTCTTT
CDR3: CASSEARQLEAFF
V: TRBV2
D: .
J: TRBJ1-1
length: 13
size: .

DNA: TGTGCCAGCAGCTCGACAGGGGCTGGAAACACCATATATTTT
CDR3: CASSSTGAGNTIYF
V: TRBV7-9
D: TRBD1
J: TRBJ1-3
length: 14
size: .

DNA: TGTGCCAGCAGCTTAACTCTGCAGGGGGGCTACACCTTC
CDR3: CASSLTLQGGYTF
V: TRBV7-9
D: .
J: TRBJ1-2
length: 13
size: once

DNA: TGTGCCAGCAGCTTAGGTTTGGAGGTTGGTGGCTACACCTTC
CDR3: CASSLGLEVGGYTF
V: TRBV7-9
D: .
J: TRBJ1-2
length: 14
size: .

DNA: TGTGCCAGCTCGAACTGGACAGGGGGCACATATTCACCCCTCCACTTT
CDR3: CASSNWTGGTYSPLHF
V: TRBV21-1
D: .
J: TRBJ1-6
length: 16
size: .

DNA: TGTGCCAGCAGCCAAGGCGAGGTAGAGACCCAGTACTTC
CDR3: CASSQGEVETQYF
V: TRBV3-1/TRBV3-2
D: .
J: TRBJ2-5
length: 13
size: many

DNA: TGTGCAAGTCGCTTAAGCAGACAGGAGGATCAGTTT
CDR3: CASRLSRQEDQF
V: TRBV12-2
D: .
J: TRBJ1-6
length: 12
size: .

DNA: TGTGCCAGCAGCGGAGCCTTTACCGGGGAGCTGTTTTTT
CDR3: CASSGAFTGELFF
V: TRBV9
D: .
J: TRBJ2-2
length: 13
size: few